These 30 T cell receptor beta chains came from one sample sequenced in a study of shared clonotypes between healthy human individuals. Using immunoSEQ multiplex PCR, the repertoire was profiled, and TCRdb retains in-frame clones only, with some absent. The sample gives more than 2 million clones, approximately 95% of which show up once; 0.13% is in the top ten. The sequencing input was naive CD4+ T cells sorted from blood. Regarding subset: CD45RA+ positively selected. The source of these receptors is a man younger than 35 in good health.

The chain is built from TRBV10-3 and TRBJ2-2; 7 bases line up with TRBD1. There are 14 residues in the CDR3. Trimming removed 5 bases from V and 6 bases from J; junction bases left unmatched: 6. Germline V gives CDR1 ENHRY, CDR2 SYGVKD. The DNA of the CDR3 is TGTGCCATCAGTCGATTGGGGACAGCCGGGGAGCTGTTTTTT. The encoded protein is CAISRLGTAGELFF.

The rearrangement joins TRBV30 to TRBJ1-3, with D maybe TRBD1 (5 bases). This CDR3 has 15 residues. From germline, CDR1 is GTSNPN and CDR2 SVGIG (reference sequence). The germline V and J ends were trimmed by 0 bases and 2 bases, with 11 bases remaining between them. CDR3 loop: CAWSVARVTGNTIYF. The CDR3 nucleotides are TGTGCCTGGAGTGTGGCCAGGGTGACTGGAAACACCATATATTTT. The full variable domain, with the rest looked up from reference TRBV30 and TRBJ1-3, is SQTIHQWPATLVQPVGSPLSLECTVEGTSNPNLYWYRQAAGRGLQLLFYSVGIGQISSEVPQNLSASRPQDRQFILSSKKLLLSDSGFYLCAWSVARVTGNTIYFGEGSWLTVV.

CDR3 DNA: TGTGCCAGCAGTCAGACAGGGGTCTCAGAGACCCAGTACTTC. Translation: CASSQTGVSETQYF. The V gene is TRBV27, the J gene TRBJ2-5; 8 bases match TRBD1. With 5 bases clipped from V and 4 bases from J, the junction kept 6 bases outside the gene matches. The CDR3 totals 14 residues. Per germline, CDR1 MNHEY and CDR2 SMNVEV (reference sequence).

The chain couples TRBV7-8 to TRBJ1-3; D may be TRBD1 (6 bases). The germline V and J ends were trimmed by 4 bases and 1 base, with 11 bases remaining between them. The CDR3 is 15 amino acids. CDR1 and CDR2 (germline): SGHVS, FQNEAQ. This CDR3 reads CASSSQGGSGNTIYF. In DNA form, the CDR3 reads TGTGCCAGCAGCTCACAGGGAGGTTCTGGAAACACCATATATTTT.

This clone has just one count. The chain uses TRBV27 and TRBJ2-3; D is uncertain. The V end was cut by 4 bases, the J end by 3 bases, with 14 bases between. In germline, CDR1 is MNHEY, CDR2 SMNVEV (reference sequence). The CDR3 is made up of 15 amino acids. CDR3 nucleotides: TGTGCCAGCAGTTCGTGGGCGACTCCGACAGATACGCAGTATTTT. Its translation is CASSSWATPTDTQYF.

This chain uses TRBV20-1 with TRBJ1-2, with 7 bases aligning to TRBD1. With V trimmed by 7 bases and J by 3 bases, 2 bases remained unmatched. This CDR3 is 11 amino acids long. Germline CDR1 is DFQATT and CDR2 is SNEGSKA (reference sequence). The CDR3 DNA sequence: TGCAGTGGTGGGACAGACTATGGCTACACCTTC. Its translation is CSGGTDYGYTF.

The V gene is TRBV19, the J gene TRBJ2-1; D is unclear. V lost 5 bases and J lost 3, with 17 bases in between. CDR3 length equals 16 residues. CDR1 and CDR2 (germline): LNHDA, SQIVND (reference sequence). The CDR3 DNA is TGTGCCAGTAGTCCGCCGGGTAGCCCGATCTACAATGAGCAGTTCTTC. Amino acids: CASSPPGSPIYNEQFF.

The chain combines TRBV5-6 with TRBJ1-2; TRBD1 agrees at 10 bases. This CDR3 spans 15 amino acids. Germline V gene lookup returns CDR1 SGHDT and CDR2 YYEEEE. J was trimmed by 3 bases and V by 4 bases; bases with no gene match: 6. The CDR3 DNA is TGTGCCAGCAGCATGAGACAGGGGGCGGACTATGGCTACACCTTC. This gives the protein CASSMRQGADYGYTF.

This rearrangement joins TRBV5-1 to TRBJ2-7, with D unclear. Germline CDR1 SGHRS, CDR2 YFSETQ. V shed 7 bases and J shed 4 bases, with 21 bases lying between them. CDR3 size: 15 residues. The CDR3 nucleotides read TGCGCCAGCGCCCCTGGGCCACCTCTAGGGTACGAGCAGTACTTC. Translating gives CASAPGPPLGYEQYF.

The chain employs TRBV19 and TRBJ2-1; a possible D gene is TRBD1 (5 bases). With 3 bases removed from V and 8 bases from J, the gap between germline ends came to 14 bases. The CDR3 is made up of 14 amino acids. Germline CDR1 is LNHDA and CDR2 is SQIVND (reference sequence). The CDR3 DNA reads as TGTGCCAGTAGTATGGCGAAGGGGTGGCATGAGCAGTTCTTC. Translating gives CASSMAKGWHEQFF.

V is TRBV4-3 and J is TRBJ2-1; D gene uncertain. The CDR3 extends over 13 amino acids. CDR1 LGHNA and CDR2 YSLEER come from the germline V gene. V was shortened by 3 bases and J by 10 bases, with 13 bases between the two germline ends. The CDR3 sequence is CASSHHWVGEQFF. The CDR3 bases are TGCGCCAGCAGCCACCATTGGGTGGGGGAGCAGTTCTTC.

The chain couples TRBV7-9 to TRBJ2-5, with D possibly being TRBD2 (5 bases). This CDR3 spans 17 amino acids. Trimming cost V 5 bases and J 5 bases, with 24 bases left between them. In germline, CDR1 is SEHNR, CDR2 FQNEAQ (reference sequence). This chain's CDR3 is CASSPILGARPGETQYF. DNA for the CDR3: TGTGCCAGCAGCCCTATTCTCGGTGCCCGACCGGGGGAGACCCAGTACTTC.

The chain carries TRBV19 and TRBJ2-2; TRBD2 agrees at 8 bases. CDR1 is LNHDA and CDR2 is SQIVND in the germline V gene (reference sequence). The CDR3 totals 15 residues. Trimming removed 3 bases from V and 7 bases from J; junction bases left unmatched: 7. The CDR3 loop is CASSMPGGPGGELFF. The CDR3 DNA reads TGTGCCAGTAGTATGCCGGGAGGGCCGGGCGGGGAGCTGTTTTTT.

The rearrangement uses TRBV5-1 and TRBJ2-2, with 7 positions matching TRBD1. The CDR3 sequence is 13 residues long. Trimming removed 5 bases from V and 5 bases from J; junction bases left unmatched: 3. Looked up from germline, CDR1 is SGHRS and CDR2 is YFSETQ. CDR3 DNA sequence: TGCGCCAGCAGTCAACAGGGGACCGGGGAGCTGTTTTTT. It specifies CASSQQGTGELFF.

The chain joins TRBV5-6 to TRBJ2-1; TRBD2 matches at 8 bases. Unmatched junction bases numbered 7, after V lost 4 bases and J lost 7 bases. The V gene's germline CDR1 is SGHDT and CDR2 YYEEEE. The CDR3 sequence is 14 residues long. CDR3 protein: CASSDREGGNEQFF. The CDR3, as DNA: TGTGCCAGCAGCGACCGGGAGGGTGGGAATGAGCAGTTCTTC.

For this clone: Other DNA sequences in this specimen translate into the identical CDR3. The chain links TRBV5-4 to TRBJ2-2; D is perhaps TRBD2 (6 bases). Germline V gene sequence: CDR1 SGHNT, CDR2 YYREEE (reference sequence). This CDR3 is built from 14 residues. The germline V and J ends were trimmed by 4 bases and 1 base, with 8 bases remaining between them. The CDR3 loop reads CASSRDLNTGELFF. The CDR3 DNA sequence: TGTGCCAGCAGCCGGGACTTGAACACCGGGGAGCTGTTTTTT.

This chain connects TRBV13 to TRBJ2-7; D is unresolved. Germline CDR1 reads PRHDT; CDR2 reads FYEKMQ (reference sequence). The CDR3 spans 13 residues. V lost 3 bases, J lost 3 bases, and 9 bases lay in between. The CDR3 sequence: CASSLPDGYEQYF. The CDR3 DNA reads as TGTGCCAGCAGCTTGCCCGACGGCTACGAGCAGTACTTC.

CDR3 nucleotides: TGTGCCAGCTCACCACCGGAGGGGGGCCTTGGAAACACCATATATTTT. Translation gives CASSPPEGGLGNTIYF. J is TRBJ1-3 and V is TRBV18, with a tentative D call TRBD1 (6 bases). V was clipped by 0 bases and J by 3 bases, with 12 bases between them. The CDR3 has 16 amino acids. Germline CDR1 KGHSH, CDR2 LQKENI.

As to this clone: The sample holds other DNA sequences that translate to the same CDR3. This chain connects TRBV7-9 to TRBJ1-2, with D uncertain. This CDR3 is built from 14 residues. Trimming left V 5 bases short and J 0 bases short, with 10 bases between. The germline V gene has CDR1 SEHNR and CDR2 FQNEAQ (reference sequence). CDR3 sequence reads: CASSLDSANYGYTF. The CDR3, as DNA: TGTGCCAGCAGCCTGGATTCGGCTAACTATGGCTACACCTTC.

V usage is TRBV5-1 and J usage is TRBJ2-5; D remains unclear. Germline CDR1 reads SGHRS; CDR2 reads YFSETQ. The CDR3 runs to 14 residues. Trimming removed 4 bases at V and 5 bases at J, with 15 bases between. This CDR3 reads CASSPGTAGETQYF. CDR3 in DNA: TGCGCCAGCAGCCCGGGTACGGCCGGCGAGACCCAGTACTTC.

The J gene is TRBJ2-5, the V gene TRBV10-3; D is undetermined. Germline assignment: CDR1 ENHRY and CDR2 SYGVKD. V was clipped by 8 bases and J by 5 bases, with 12 bases between them. The CDR3 contains 12 residues. CDR3 sequence: CAIGNVEETQYF. CDR3 coding DNA: TGTGCCATCGGGAATGTGGAGGAGACCCAGTACTTC.

The rearrangement uses TRBV21-1 and TRBJ2-1. TRBV21-1 is an annotated pseudogene. The CDR3 length is 16 residues. CDR3 loop: CASSKVGEYSYNEQFF. CDR3 coding DNA: TGTGCCAGCAGCAAAGTGGGGGAATACTCCTACAATGAGCAGTTCTTC.

About this clone itself: At one boundary the junction diverges from the germline segment, which might be a read error. Distinct nucleotide sequences in the sample also encode this CDR3. The chain has TRBV7-7 and TRBJ2-2; 7 bases fit TRBD2. This CDR3 has 15 amino acids. The germline V gene encodes CDR1 SSHAT and CDR2 FNYEAQ (reference sequence). The CDR3 DNA reads TGTGCTAGCAGCTTGGGTGGAGCGGGGACCGGGGAGCTGTTTTTT. Protein sequence: CASSLGGAGTGELFF. The whole variable domain, remainder taken from reference TRBV7-7 and TRBJ2-2, is GAGVSQSPRYKVTKRGQDVTLRCDPISSHATLYWYQQALGQGPEFLTYFNYEAQPDKSGLPSDRFSAERPEGSISTLTIQRTEQRDSAMYRCASSLGGAGTGELFFGEGSRLTVL.

The chain is built from TRBV30 and TRBJ2-5; a possible D gene is TRBD2 (7 bases). The germline V gene has CDR1 GTSNPN and CDR2 SVGIG (reference sequence). Trimming removed 2 bases at V and 5 bases at J, with 18 bases between. This CDR3 comprises 15 residues. CDR3 nucleotide sequence: TGTGCCTGGAGTACTCTTCGGGGGGCCCCGGAGACCCAGTACTTC. This translates into CAWSTLRGAPETQYF.

J is TRBJ1-4 and V is TRBV29-1; D is perhaps TRBD1 (5 bases). V lost 7 bases and J 4 bases, leaving 19 bases between the germline ends. The germline CDR1 and CDR2 sequences are SQVTM and ANQGSEA. The CDR3 has 15 residues. This CDR3 is CSAGVSQGYNEKLFF. The CDR3 nucleotides read TGCAGCGCCGGAGTTTCCCAGGGCTATAATGAAAAACTGTTTTTT.

J is TRBJ2-7 and V is TRBV11-2; D uncertain. Germline CDR1 SGHAT, CDR2 FQNNGV. V lost 5 bases and J 6 bases, leaving 8 bases between the germline ends. This CDR3 is built from 11 residues. The CDR3 loop reads CASSPSLEQYF. DNA of the CDR3: TGTGCCAGCAGCCCCTCCCTCGAGCAGTACTTC.

The DNA for the CDR3 is TGTGCCAGCAGTTTTAACAATGAGCAGTTCTTC. Translated, it gives CASSFNNEQFF. The rearrangement links TRBV6-5 to TRBJ2-1; no clear D gene. Trimming removed 4 bases at V and 5 bases at J, with 3 bases between. The CDR3 totals 11 residues. Germline V gives CDR1 MNHEY, CDR2 SVGAGI.

This clone was found once. The CDR3: CASSQENRGRRYF. Written as DNA, the CDR3 is TGCGCCAGCAGCCAAGAGAATAGGGGCCGCCGCTACTTC. This chain uses TRBV4-3 with TRBJ2-5, with a possible D match to TRBD1 (5 bases). CDR1 and CDR2 from the germline V gene are LGHNA and YSLEER. V lost 0 bases, J lost 14 bases, and 16 bases lay in between. This CDR3 has 13 residues.

A note on this clone: This same CDR3 is encoded by further DNA sequences in the sample. V is TRBV5-4 and J is TRBJ2-3; D might be TRBD1 (6 bases). The V and J ends lost 5 bases and 3 bases respectively, with 13 bases between them. Looked up from germline, CDR1 is SGHNT and CDR2 is YYREEE (reference sequence). The CDR3 consists of 14 residues. CDR3 in amino acids: CASSRERGTDTQYF. For the CDR3, the DNA is TGTGCCAGCAGTAGGGAGAGGGGGACAGATACGCAGTATTTT.

This chain uses TRBV2 with TRBJ2-7; D call uncertain. V was trimmed by 5 bases and J by 1 base, leaving 15 bases between them. Per the germline V gene, CDR1 is SNHLY and CDR2 is FYNNEI. This CDR3 region has 15 residues. The CDR3 protein is CASSKPPARSYEQYF. The CDR3 nucleotides read TGTGCCAGCAGTAAGCCCCCCGCTCGTTCCTACGAGCAGTACTTC.